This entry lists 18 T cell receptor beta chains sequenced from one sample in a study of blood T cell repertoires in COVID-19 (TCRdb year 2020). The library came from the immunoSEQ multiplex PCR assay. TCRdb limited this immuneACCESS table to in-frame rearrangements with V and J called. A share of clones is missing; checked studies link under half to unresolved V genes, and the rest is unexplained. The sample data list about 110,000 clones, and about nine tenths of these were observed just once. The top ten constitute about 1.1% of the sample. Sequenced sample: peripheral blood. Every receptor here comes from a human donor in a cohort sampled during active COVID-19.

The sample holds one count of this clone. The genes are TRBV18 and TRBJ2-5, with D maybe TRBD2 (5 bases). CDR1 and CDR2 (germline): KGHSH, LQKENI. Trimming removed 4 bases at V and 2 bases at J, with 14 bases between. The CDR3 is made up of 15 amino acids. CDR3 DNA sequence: TGTGCCAGCTCACTGGCCGGGGTCCTTCAAGAGACCCAGTACTTC. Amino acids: CASSLAGVLQETQYF.

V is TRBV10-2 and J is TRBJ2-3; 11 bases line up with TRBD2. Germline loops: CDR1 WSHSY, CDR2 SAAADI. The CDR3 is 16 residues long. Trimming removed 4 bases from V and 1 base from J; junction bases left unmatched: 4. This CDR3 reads CASSVSGGAGTDTQYF. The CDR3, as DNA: TGCGCCAGCAGTGTTAGCGGGGGGGCGGGCACAGATACGCAGTATTTT.

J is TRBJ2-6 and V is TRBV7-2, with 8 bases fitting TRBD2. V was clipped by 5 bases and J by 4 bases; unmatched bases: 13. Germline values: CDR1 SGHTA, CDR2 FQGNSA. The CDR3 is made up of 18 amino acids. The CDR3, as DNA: TGTGCCAGCAGCCGGGACTGGCGGGGGGTGGCCGGGGCCAACGTCCTGACTTTC. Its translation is CASSRDWRGVAGANVLTF.

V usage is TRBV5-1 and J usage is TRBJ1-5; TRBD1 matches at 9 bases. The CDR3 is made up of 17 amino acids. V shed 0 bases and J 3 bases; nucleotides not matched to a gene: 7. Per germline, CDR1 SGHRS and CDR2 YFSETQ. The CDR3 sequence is CASSLDRDRDDNQPQHF. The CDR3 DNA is TGCGCCAGCAGCTTGGACCGGGACAGGGACGACAATCAGCCCCAGCATTTT.

The CDR3 coding sequence is TGTGCCAGCAGTTACTCGATAACCGGAAGGGGCACTGAAGCTTTCTTT. Amino acid sequence: CASSYSITGRGTEAFF. The chain carries TRBV6-5 and TRBJ1-1; D possibly corresponds to TRBD1 (5 bases). The CDR3 spans 16 residues. The V gene lost 0 bases and the J gene lost 4 bases, with 15 bases spanning the gap. Germline V gene sequence: CDR1 MNHEY, CDR2 SVGAGI.

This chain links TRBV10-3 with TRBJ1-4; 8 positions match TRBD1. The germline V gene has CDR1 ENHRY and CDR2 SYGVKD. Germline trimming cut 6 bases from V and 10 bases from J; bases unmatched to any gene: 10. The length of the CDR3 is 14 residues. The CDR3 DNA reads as TGTGCCATCAGCGAGGACAGGGTGTCAGGAAAACTGTTTTTT. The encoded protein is CAISEDRVSGKLFF.

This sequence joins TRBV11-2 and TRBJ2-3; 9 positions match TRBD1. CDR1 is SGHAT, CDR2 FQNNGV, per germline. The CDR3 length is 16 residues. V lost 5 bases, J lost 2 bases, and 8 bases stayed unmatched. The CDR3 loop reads CASSLRQGETTDTQYF. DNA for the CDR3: TGTGCCAGCAGCCTCAGACAGGGGGAAACCACAGATACGCAGTATTTT.

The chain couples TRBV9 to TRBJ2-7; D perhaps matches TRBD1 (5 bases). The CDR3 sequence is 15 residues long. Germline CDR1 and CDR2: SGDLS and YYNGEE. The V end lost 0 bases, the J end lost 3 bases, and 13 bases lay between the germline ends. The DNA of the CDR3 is TGTGCCAGCAGCGTAGTCGACAGACCAGGCTACGAGCAGTACTTC. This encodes CASSVVDRPGYEQYF.

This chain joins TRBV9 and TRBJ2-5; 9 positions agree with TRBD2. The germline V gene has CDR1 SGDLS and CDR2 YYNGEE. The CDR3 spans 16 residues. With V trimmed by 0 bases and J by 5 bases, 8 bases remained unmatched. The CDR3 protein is CASSVGVAGVGETQYF. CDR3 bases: TGTGCCAGCAGCGTAGGCGTAGCGGGAGTAGGGGAGACCCAGTACTTC.

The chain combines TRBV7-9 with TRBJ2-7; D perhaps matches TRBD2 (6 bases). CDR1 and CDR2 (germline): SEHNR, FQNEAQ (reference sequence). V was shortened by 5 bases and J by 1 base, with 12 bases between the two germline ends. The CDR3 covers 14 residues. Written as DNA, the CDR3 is TGTGCCAGCAGCCCGGGGGTTCCATCCTACGAGCAGTACTTC. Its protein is CASSPGVPSYEQYF.

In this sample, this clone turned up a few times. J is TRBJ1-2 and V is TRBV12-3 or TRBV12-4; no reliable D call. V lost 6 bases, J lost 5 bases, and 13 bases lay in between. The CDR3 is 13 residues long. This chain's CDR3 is CASSVGRSYGYTF. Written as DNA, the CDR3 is TGTGCCAGCAGCGTCGGTCGAAGTTATGGCTACACCTTC.

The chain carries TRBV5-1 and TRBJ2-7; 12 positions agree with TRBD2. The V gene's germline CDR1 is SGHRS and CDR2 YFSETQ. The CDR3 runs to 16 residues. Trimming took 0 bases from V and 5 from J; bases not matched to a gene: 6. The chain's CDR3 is CASSLGTSGAHNEQYF. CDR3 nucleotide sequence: TGCGCCAGCAGCTTGGGGACTAGCGGGGCGCACAACGAGCAGTACTTC.

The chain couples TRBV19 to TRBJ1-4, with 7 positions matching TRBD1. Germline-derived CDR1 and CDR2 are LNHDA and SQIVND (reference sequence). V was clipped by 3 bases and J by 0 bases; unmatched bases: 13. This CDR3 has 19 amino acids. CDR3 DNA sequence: TGTGCCAGTAGTATGAACGTCCCCGGGACAGTGTCAACTAATGAAAAACTGTTTTTT. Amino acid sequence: CASSMNVPGTVSTNEKLFF.

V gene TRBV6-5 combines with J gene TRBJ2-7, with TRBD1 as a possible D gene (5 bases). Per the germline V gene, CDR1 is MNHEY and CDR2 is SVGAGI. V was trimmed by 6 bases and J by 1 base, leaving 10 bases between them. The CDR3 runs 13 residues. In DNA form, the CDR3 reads TGTGCCAGCAGCCAGACAGCTTCCTACGAGCAGTACTTC. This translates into CASSQTASYEQYF.

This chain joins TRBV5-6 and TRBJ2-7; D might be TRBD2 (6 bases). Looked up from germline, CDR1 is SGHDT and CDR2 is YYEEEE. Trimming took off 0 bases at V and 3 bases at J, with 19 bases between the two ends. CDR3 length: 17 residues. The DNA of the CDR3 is TGTGCCAGCAGCTTGGAGGGGCTGCGGGACTCGTACTACGAGCAGTACTTC. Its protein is CASSLEGLRDSYYEQYF. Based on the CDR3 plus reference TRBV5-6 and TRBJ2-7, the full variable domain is DAGVTQSPTHLIKTRGQQVTLRCSPKSGHDTVSWYQQALGQGPQFIFQYYEEEERQRGNFPDRFSGHQFPNYSSELNVNALLLGDSALYLCASSLEGLRDSYYEQYFGPGTRLTVT.

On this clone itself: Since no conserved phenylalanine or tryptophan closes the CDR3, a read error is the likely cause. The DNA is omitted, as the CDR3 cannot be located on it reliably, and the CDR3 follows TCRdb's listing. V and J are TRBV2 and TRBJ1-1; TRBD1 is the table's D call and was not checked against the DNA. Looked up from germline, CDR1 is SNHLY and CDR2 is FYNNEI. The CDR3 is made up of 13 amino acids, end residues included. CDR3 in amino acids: CASSPGTAIPPSR.

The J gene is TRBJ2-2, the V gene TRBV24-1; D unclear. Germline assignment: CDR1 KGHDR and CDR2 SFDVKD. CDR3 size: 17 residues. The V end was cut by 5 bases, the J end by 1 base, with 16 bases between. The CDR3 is CATSALAGPLNTGELFF. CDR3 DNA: TGTGCCACCAGTGCCCTTGCTGGGCCTTTGAACACCGGGGAGCTGTTTTTT.

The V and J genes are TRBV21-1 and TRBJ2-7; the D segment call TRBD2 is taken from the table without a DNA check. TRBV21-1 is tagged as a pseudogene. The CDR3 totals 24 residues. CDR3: CASRFGTGGFGSGRDRGENYEQYF. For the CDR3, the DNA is TGTGCCAGCAGGTTTGGGACAGGGGGCTTTGGTAGCGGGAGGGACCGGGGCGAAAACTACGAGCAGTACTTC.